Here is one T cell receptor (beta chain) with its context. This record comes from a study of blood T cell repertoires in COVID-19. Per the authors' pipeline: Counts of nucleated cells, estimated from reference gene primer amplification, were obtained. Sequencing used immunoSEQ multiplex PCR; TCRdb keeps in-frame clones, though not all of them. D and trimming come from the DNA, and the V and J calls and clone size come from that table. Found here are some 42,000 clones, 70% to 90% of them singletons; the top ten hold less than 3%. The CDR3 runs to 13 residues. Per the germline V gene, CDR1 is LNHDA and CDR2 is SQIVND (reference sequence). J was trimmed by 4 bases and V by 6 bases; bases with no gene match: 2.

This clonotype was obtained from a human donor in a cohort sampled during active COVID-19. This chain connects TRBV19 to TRBJ2-1, with 8 nucleotides matching TRBD1. Sequenced: peripheral blood. The CDR3 region has the DNA TGTGCCAGTAGAGGGACAGGATACAATGAGCAGTTCTTC. It translates to CASRGTGYNEQFF.